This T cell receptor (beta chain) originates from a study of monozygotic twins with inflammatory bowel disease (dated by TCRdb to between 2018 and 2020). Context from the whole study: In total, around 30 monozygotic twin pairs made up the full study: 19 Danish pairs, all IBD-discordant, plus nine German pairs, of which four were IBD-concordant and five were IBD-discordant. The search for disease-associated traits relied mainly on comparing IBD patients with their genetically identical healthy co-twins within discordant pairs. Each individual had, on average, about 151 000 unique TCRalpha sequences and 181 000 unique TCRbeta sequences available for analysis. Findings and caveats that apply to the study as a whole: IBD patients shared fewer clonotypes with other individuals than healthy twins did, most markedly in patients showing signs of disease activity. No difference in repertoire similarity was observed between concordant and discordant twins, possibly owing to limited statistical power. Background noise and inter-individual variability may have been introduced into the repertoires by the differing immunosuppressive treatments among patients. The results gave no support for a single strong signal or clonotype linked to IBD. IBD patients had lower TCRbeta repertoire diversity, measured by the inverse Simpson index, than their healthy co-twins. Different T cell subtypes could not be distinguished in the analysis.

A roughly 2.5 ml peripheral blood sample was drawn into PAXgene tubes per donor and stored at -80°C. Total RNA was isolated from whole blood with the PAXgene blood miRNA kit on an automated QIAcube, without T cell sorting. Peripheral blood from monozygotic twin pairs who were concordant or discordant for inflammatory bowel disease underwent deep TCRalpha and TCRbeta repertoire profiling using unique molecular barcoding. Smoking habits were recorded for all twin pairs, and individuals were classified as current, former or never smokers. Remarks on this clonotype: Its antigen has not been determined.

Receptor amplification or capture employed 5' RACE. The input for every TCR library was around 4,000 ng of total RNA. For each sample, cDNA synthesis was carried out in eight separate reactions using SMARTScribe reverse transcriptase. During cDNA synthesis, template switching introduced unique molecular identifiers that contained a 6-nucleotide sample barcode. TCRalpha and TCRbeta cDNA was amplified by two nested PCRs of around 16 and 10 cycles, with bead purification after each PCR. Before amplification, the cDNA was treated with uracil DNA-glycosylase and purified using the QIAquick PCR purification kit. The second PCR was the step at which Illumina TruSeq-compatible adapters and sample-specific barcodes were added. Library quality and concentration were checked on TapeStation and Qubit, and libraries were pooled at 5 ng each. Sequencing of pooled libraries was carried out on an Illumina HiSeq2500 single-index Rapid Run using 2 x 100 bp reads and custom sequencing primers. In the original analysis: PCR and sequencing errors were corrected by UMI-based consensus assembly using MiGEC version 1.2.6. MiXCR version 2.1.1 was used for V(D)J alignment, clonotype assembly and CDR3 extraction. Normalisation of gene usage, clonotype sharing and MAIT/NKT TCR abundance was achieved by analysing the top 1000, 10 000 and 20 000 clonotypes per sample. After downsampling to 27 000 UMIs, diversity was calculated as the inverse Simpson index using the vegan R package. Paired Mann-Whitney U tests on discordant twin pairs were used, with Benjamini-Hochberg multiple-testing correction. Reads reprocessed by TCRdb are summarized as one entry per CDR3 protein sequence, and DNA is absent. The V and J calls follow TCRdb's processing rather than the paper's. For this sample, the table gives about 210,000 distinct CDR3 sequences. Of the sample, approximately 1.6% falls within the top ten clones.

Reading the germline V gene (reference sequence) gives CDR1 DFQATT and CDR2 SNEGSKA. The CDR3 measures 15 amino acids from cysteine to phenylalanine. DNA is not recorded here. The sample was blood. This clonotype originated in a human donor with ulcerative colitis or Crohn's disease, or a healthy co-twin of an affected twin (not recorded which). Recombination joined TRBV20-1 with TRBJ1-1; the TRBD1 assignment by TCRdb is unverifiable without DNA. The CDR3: CSAEPRMDRGTEAFF.